This T cell receptor beta chain stems from a study of vaccination effects on CD4 cells after COVID-19. For this clone: No antigen is known for it.

ViraFEST expansion of antigen-specific CD4+ T cells with viral peptide pools preceded sequencing. Upon completion of 10 to 11 days in culture, CD4+ T cells were isolated. Nucleocapsid antibodies stayed negative before and after vaccination, showing no earlier SARS-CoV-2 infection. The germline V and J ends were trimmed by 2 bases and 2 bases, with 18 bases remaining between them. The CDR3 extends over 17 amino acids. Germline V gene data show CDR1 as MGHRA and CDR2 as YSYEKL. Produced via immunoSEQ multiplex PCR; TCRdb's table is partial and in-frame only. The sample shows about 63,000 clones, around 75% of them seen only once.

Sequencing was performed on CD4+ T cells from PBMCs cultured with HCoV-OC43 spike peptides, taken before COVID-19 vaccination. Subset here: HCoV-OC43 spike overlapping peptide pool stimulation. The receptor was derived from a human donor who received a COVID-19 vaccine. The chain uses TRBV4-1 and TRBJ2-5, with D perhaps matching TRBD1 (6 bases). CDR3 residues: CASSQSPAAGEQETQYF. In DNA form, the CDR3 reads TGCGCCAGCAGCCAAAGTCCCGCGGCAGGGGAGCAAGAGACCCAGTACTTC.